Listed here is a single T cell receptor beta chain. In the original processing: Quantification of nucleated cells was approximated via reference gene primer amplification. The data were produced by immunoSEQ multiplex PCR, yet TCRdb's version contains in-frame clones alone and is incomplete. V and J calls and clone size are as listed in that table; D and trimming were resolved from the DNA. The sample contains about 350,000 clones, 88% of which appear only once. Germline-derived CDR1 and CDR2 are SGHDN and FVKESK. The CDR3 has 13 residues. Trimming removed 0 bases at V and 6 bases at J, with 6 bases between. The entry originates in a study of blood T cell repertoires in COVID-19. At the level of the study: Material from acute and convalescent COVID-19 was sourced from the United States, Italy and Spain. Sources were T cells, B-cell-depleted T cells, or PBMCs; the material itself was cDNA or gDNA.

The participants were between 18 and 89 years old and came from roughly 24 US areas. The sample was PBMCs or T cells enriched from blood (not recorded which). This TCR derives from a woman aged 25 to 39 who had been exposed to COVID-19. V is TRBV14 and J is TRBJ2-1; perhaps TRBD2 as D (5 bases). The CDR3 coding sequence is TGTGCCAGCAGCCAAGAACGGGGCAATGAGCAGTTCTTC. Its protein is CASSQERGNEQFF. Combining the CDR3 with reference TRBV14 and TRBJ2-1 gives the whole variable domain EAGVTQFPSHSVIEKGQTVTLRCDPISGHDNLYWYRRVMGKEIKFLLHFVKESKQDESGMPNNRFLAERTGGTYSTLKVQPAELEDSGVYFCASSQERGNEQFFGPGTRLTVL.